This entry concerns a single T cell receptor beta chain. The target antigen is unknown. The data stem from a study of T cell therapy after organ transplantation. Across the study: A median of 1.92 x 10^8 CMV-specific T cells was infused in 2 to 6 doses. Whole-study findings and limits: Concurrent antirejection and antiviral drugs remain unassessed confounders.

CDR1 and CDR2 from the germline V gene are SGDLS and YYNGEE. The CDR3 length is 13 residues. Trimming took 2 bases from V and 3 from J, leaving 8 bases between them. Sequencing used immunoSEQ multiplex PCR; TCRdb keeps in-frame clones, though not all of them. The data show 40,000 to 60,000 clones, with 85% to 95% seen just once and about 3.4% held by the top ten. The chain links TRBV9 to TRBJ1-2; no firm D call. The input for sequencing was CD8+ T cells from blood, taken before autologous CMV-specific T cell therapy. This clonotype originated in a human patient who had received a solid organ transplant and had CMV disease. The CDR3 sequence: CASSVIGDYGYTF. The CDR3 coding sequence is TGTGCCAGCAGCGTCATAGGTGACTATGGCTACACCTTC.